Each of the 13 T cell receptor beta chains below was sequenced from the same sample in a study of CD8 T cells in ankylosing spondylitis. MiXCR was run by TCRdb on the 5' RACE reads, yielding one entry per CDR3 protein. The sample includes approximately 250,000 distinct CDR3 sequences, more than 20% of them seen just once. Sequenced: blood, either unsorted or a sorted T cell fraction (not recorded which). The receptors were gathered from a male donor with ankylosing spondylitis or in good health (not recorded which).

The sample holds many counts of this clonotype. The rearrangement uses TRBV5-1 and TRBJ2-5, with D perhaps matching TRBD2 (6 bases). Looked up from germline, CDR1 is SGHRS and CDR2 is YFSETQ. The V gene lost 7 bases and the J gene lost 3 bases, with 16 bases spanning the gap. This CDR3 spans 14 amino acids. In DNA form, the CDR3 reads TGCGCCAGCTCTTACGGGACTTCAAAAGAGACCCAGTACTTC. Amino acids: CASSYGTSKETQYF. Full variable domain (remainder filled in from reference TRBV5-1 and TRBJ2-5): KAGVTQTPRYLIKTRGQQVTLSCSPISGHRSVSWYQQTPGQGLQFLFEYFSETQRNKGNFPGRFSGRQFSNSRSEMNVSTLELGDSALYLCASSYGTSKETQYFGPGTRLLVL.

This clonotype was detected only a few times. The rearrangement links TRBV12-3 or TRBV12-4 to TRBJ2-7; D is uncertain. The CDR3 is 14 amino acids. V was shortened by 5 bases and J by 5 bases, with 16 bases between the two germline ends. The CDR3 nucleotides are TGTGCCAGCAGTCCCCAACAACCCTTTGACGAGCAGTACTTC. The encoded protein is CASSPQQPFDEQYF.

This clonotype came up many times. V gene TRBV12-3 or TRBV12-4 combines with J gene TRBJ2-1, with D perhaps TRBD2 (5 bases). CDR3 length equals 15 residues. Between the trimmed V and J ends, which lost 6 bases and 7 bases, there was a span of 19 bases. The CDR3 protein is CASRTVEARGNEQFF. Written as DNA, the CDR3 is TGTGCCAGCAGGACGGTGGAGGCCCGCGGGAATGAGCAGTTCTTC.

V and J are TRBV3-1 and TRBJ2-3, with TRBD2 matching 9 bases. CDR1 LGHDT and CDR2 YNNKEL come from the germline V gene (reference sequence). J was trimmed by 2 bases and V by 2 bases; bases with no gene match: 17. The CDR3 totals 20 residues. Here the CDR3 reads CASSQRSSDERGAYTDTQYF. The CDR3 nucleotides read TGTGCCAGCAGCCAACGGTCCTCGGACGAGCGGGGGGCCTACACAGATACGCAGTATTTT.

The chain recombines TRBV20-1 with TRBJ1-1; D gene ambiguous. Trimming stripped 5 bases from V and 10 bases from J, with 17 bases between. Germline V gives CDR1 DFQATT, CDR2 SNEGSKA (reference sequence). The CDR3 spans 12 residues. Here the CDR3 reads CSAPWMGNAAFF. The CDR3 DNA is TGCAGTGCTCCCTGGATGGGGAACGCAGCTTTCTTT.

DNA for the CDR3: TGTGCTAGTGGTTTTGAGGGGGCGCGGGAGCAGTACTTC. Its protein is CASGFEGAREQYF. The gene calls are TRBV12-5 and TRBJ2-7, with 7 bases that match TRBD1. The CDR3 runs to 13 residues. V lost 3 bases and J lost 7; bases outside the gene matches: 6. Germline values: CDR1 LGHNT, CDR2 FRNRAP.

This clonotype was seen once. V and J are TRBV2 and TRBJ1-4; TRBD1 might be the D (5 bases). CDR1 is SNHLY and CDR2 is FYNNEI in the germline V gene. V gave up 6 bases and J gave up 8 bases, with 16 bases separating them. This CDR3 is built from 14 residues. CDR3: CASRGRMGVEKLFF. As DNA, the CDR3 is TGTGCCAGCAGGGGACGGATGGGTGTCGAAAAACTGTTTTTT.

This clonotype is a singleton in its sample. The rearrangement links TRBV7-8 to TRBJ2-7; a possible D gene is TRBD1 (5 bases). With 1 base removed from V and 11 bases from J, the gap between germline ends came to 15 bases. The V gene's germline CDR1 is SGHVS and CDR2 FQNEAQ. The CDR3 covers 13 residues. CDR3 in amino acids: CASSLDLTGDEYF. The CDR3 bases are TGTGCCAGCAGCTTAGATCTTACAGGAGATGAGTACTTC.

J is TRBJ2-7 and V is TRBV29-1, with D perhaps TRBD2 (6 bases). V lost 3 bases and J lost 6, with 15 bases in between. Germline loops: CDR1 SQVTM, CDR2 ANQGSEA. CDR3 length: 13 residues. The CDR3 region has the DNA TGCAGCGTTGATCCGGGGGTTGGTCGCGAGCAGTACTTC. Translating gives CSVDPGVGREQYF.

This chain links TRBV5-6 with TRBJ1-6; 7 nucleotides align to TRBD1. CDR3 length: 14 residues. Germline CDR1 SGHDT, CDR2 YYEEEE. Trimming cost V 2 bases and J 7 bases; bases outside gene matches: 3. CDR3 protein: CASSFRGRNSPLHF. CDR3 nucleotide sequence: TGTGCCAGCAGCTTCAGGGGGAGAAATTCACCCCTCCACTTT.

V and J are TRBV3-1 and TRBJ1-1; a possible D gene is TRBD1 (5 bases). The V gene's germline CDR1 is LGHDT and CDR2 YNNKEL (reference sequence). V dropped 0 bases and J dropped 5 bases, with 16 bases sitting between them. The CDR3 loop spans 16 amino acids. The CDR3 is CASSQDRLGKGTEAFF. The CDR3 region has the DNA TGTGCCAGCAGCCAAGATCGTCTGGGAAAGGGGACTGAAGCTTTCTTT.

The chain links TRBV6-1 to TRBJ2-1; D may correspond to TRBD1 or TRBD2 (6 bases each). The V end was cut by 8 bases, the J end by 0 bases, with 11 bases between. The CDR3 has 14 residues. In germline, CDR1 is MNHNS, CDR2 SASEGT. The CDR3 loop reads CASAGGGSYNEQFF. The CDR3 DNA reads as TGTGCCAGCGCAGGAGGGGGCTCCTACAATGAGCAGTTCTTC.

This clonotype was counted at least ten times. The V gene is TRBV29-1, the J gene TRBJ1-1, with a weak D call TRBD1 (6 bases). The germline V and J ends were trimmed by 4 bases and 5 bases, with 17 bases remaining between them. The CDR3 is made up of 14 amino acids. Per the germline V gene, CDR1 is SQVTM and CDR2 is ANQGSEA. In nucleotides, the CDR3 is TGCAGCGTTGTGGGCAGGGGAATAATAACTGAAGCTTTCTTT. Its translation: CSVVGRGIITEAFF. Full variable domain (remainder filled in from reference TRBV29-1 and TRBJ1-1): SAVISQKPSRDICQRGTSLTIQCQVDSQVTMMFWYRQQPGQSLTLIATANQGSEATYESGFVIDKFPISRPNLTFSTLTVSNMSPEDSSIYLCSVVGRGIITEAFFGQGTRLTVV.